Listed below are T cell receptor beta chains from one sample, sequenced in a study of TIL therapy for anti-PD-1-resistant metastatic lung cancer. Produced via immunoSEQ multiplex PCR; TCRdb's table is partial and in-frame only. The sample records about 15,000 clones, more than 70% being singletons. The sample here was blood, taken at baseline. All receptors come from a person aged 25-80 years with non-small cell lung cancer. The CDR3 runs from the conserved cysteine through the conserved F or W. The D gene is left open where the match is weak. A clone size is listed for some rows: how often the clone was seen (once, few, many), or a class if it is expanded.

CDR3nt: TGTGCCAGCAGACAGGGGGCAACTAATGAAAAACTGTTTTTT
CDR3aa: CASRQGATNEKLFF
v_gene: TRBV2
j_gene: TRBJ1-4
d_gene: TRBD1
abundance: NA

CDR3nt: TGTGCCAGCAGTGAAGGGCGGGCGCAGGAAAAACTGTTTTTT
CDR3aa: CASSEGRAQEKLFF
v_gene: TRBV6-1
j_gene: TRBJ1-4
d_gene: NA
abundance: NA

CDR3nt: TGCAGCGCCTACTGGGACACCCCAACGGCTTTCTTT
CDR3aa: CSAYWDTPTAFF
v_gene: TRBV29-1
j_gene: TRBJ1-1
d_gene: NA
abundance: NA

CDR3nt: TGTGCCAGCAACCAGGACAGGGGGGTCACTGAAGCTTTCTTT
CDR3aa: CASNQDRGVTEAFF
v_gene: TRBV11-1
j_gene: TRBJ1-1
d_gene: TRBD1
abundance: NA

CDR3nt: TGTGCCAGCATGGCAGGTATTTACACAGATACGCAGTATTTT
CDR3aa: CASMAGIYTDTQYF
v_gene: TRBV6-6
j_gene: TRBJ2-3
d_gene: NA
abundance: NA

CDR3nt: TGTGCCAGCAGCTCCCTTCTGACAGCCCAAGAGACCCAGTACTTC
CDR3aa: CASSSLLTAQETQYF
v_gene: TRBV11-2
j_gene: TRBJ2-5
d_gene: NA
abundance: once

CDR3nt: TGCGCCAGCAGCCAAGGTCGGCAGGGGGGCCTTCTTAACTATGGCTACACCTTC
CDR3aa: CASSQGRQGGLLNYGYTF
v_gene: TRBV4-3
j_gene: TRBJ1-2
d_gene: TRBD1
abundance: NA

CDR3nt: TGTGCCAGTAGTATAGAGGGTGGGGAGCTGTTTTTT
CDR3aa: CASSIEGGELFF
v_gene: TRBV19
j_gene: TRBJ2-2
d_gene: NA
abundance: NA

CDR3nt: TGCGCCAGCAGCCAAGACACACCGGGACTAGCGGGAGGAGGGAGCGCAGATACGCAGTATTTT
CDR3aa: CASSQDTPGLAGGGSADTQYF
v_gene: TRBV4-3
j_gene: TRBJ2-3
d_gene: TRBD2
abundance: NA

CDR3nt: TGTGCCAGCAGCGTAGAGGGGGGAGCTAACTATGGCTACACCTTC
CDR3aa: CASSVEGGANYGYTF
v_gene: TRBV9
j_gene: TRBJ1-2
d_gene: NA
abundance: NA

CDR3nt: TGTGCCAGCAGCTTCCTTTCTAGATCGGATACGCAGTATTTT
CDR3aa: CASSFLSRSDTQYF
v_gene: TRBV7-2
j_gene: TRBJ2-3
d_gene: NA
abundance: NA

CDR3nt: TGTGCCACCAGCAGAAACGGGGCGAACACCGGGGAGCTGTTTTTT
CDR3aa: CATSRNGANTGELFF
v_gene: TRBV15
j_gene: TRBJ2-2
d_gene: NA
abundance: NA

CDR3nt: TGTGCCTGGGCCCGGGGATTCCAAGAGACCCAGTACTTC
CDR3aa: CAWARGFQETQYF
v_gene: TRBV30
j_gene: TRBJ2-5
d_gene: NA
abundance: NA

CDR3nt: TGTGCCAGCAGCTCGAGACTACATAGCACAGATACGCAGTATTTT
CDR3aa: CASSSRLHSTDTQYF
v_gene: TRBV7-9
j_gene: TRBJ2-3
d_gene: NA
abundance: NA

CDR3nt: TGTGCCAGCAGTTACTCCCGGGACGGATCCTACGAGCAGTACTTC
CDR3aa: CASSYSRDGSYEQYF
v_gene: TRBV6-5
j_gene: TRBJ2-7
d_gene: NA
abundance: NA

CDR3nt: TGTGCCAGCAGCCCCCCGGGTGTGGGAGGGGCCAATGAGCAGTTCTTC
CDR3aa: CASSPPGVGGANEQFF
v_gene: TRBV5-6
j_gene: TRBJ2-1
d_gene: TRBD2
abundance: NA

CDR3nt: TGTGCCAGCAGCCGACCTTGGGTAGCGGGAGTCAATGAGCAGTTCTTC
CDR3aa: CASSRPWVAGVNEQFF
v_gene: TRBV14
j_gene: TRBJ2-1
d_gene: TRBD2
abundance: NA

CDR3nt: TGTGCCAGCAGCTCCCCCGGGACAGGGTCTTCTGGCGAGCAGTACTTC
CDR3aa: CASSSPGTGSSGEQYF
v_gene: TRBV7-9
j_gene: TRBJ2-7
d_gene: TRBD1
abundance: NA

CDR3nt: TGTGCCAGCAGTCGGGGGGGATCCCAAGAGACCCAGTACTTC
CDR3aa: CASSRGGSQETQYF
v_gene: TRBV9
j_gene: TRBJ2-5
d_gene: TRBD2
abundance: NA

CDR3nt: TGTGCCAGCAGCTTAGAATTGCAGGGAAACACTGAAGCTTTCTTT
CDR3aa: CASSLELQGNTEAFF
v_gene: TRBV7-2
j_gene: TRBJ1-1
d_gene: NA
abundance: NA

CDR3nt: TGTGCCAGCAGCGTAAACGGGTTCGGTCAAGCTTTCTTT
CDR3aa: CASSVNGFGQAFF
v_gene: TRBV9
j_gene: TRBJ1-1
d_gene: NA
abundance: NA

CDR3nt: TGCAGCGTTGGGACAGGGGGCGGCTATGGCTACACCTTC
CDR3aa: CSVGTGGGYGYTF
v_gene: TRBV29-1
j_gene: TRBJ1-2
d_gene: TRBD1
abundance: NA

CDR3nt: TGTGCCAGCAGCCAAATGCGGTCCACCGGGGAGCTGTTTTTT
CDR3aa: CASSQMRSTGELFF
v_gene: TRBV14
j_gene: TRBJ2-2
d_gene: NA
abundance: NA

CDR3nt: TGTGCCAGCAGTGCACTAGCGGGAACAGATACGCAGTATTTT
CDR3aa: CASSALAGTDTQYF
v_gene: TRBV6-4
j_gene: TRBJ2-3
d_gene: TRBD2
abundance: NA

CDR3nt: TGTGCCAGCAGCGAAACGGGAGTAGGGGGAAATTCACCCCTCCACTTT
CDR3aa: CASSETGVGGNSPLHF
v_gene: TRBV9
j_gene: TRBJ1-6
d_gene: NA
abundance: NA

CDR3nt: TGCGCCAGCAGCCGACTAGCGGGGAGCTCCTACGAGCAGTACTTC
CDR3aa: CASSRLAGSSYEQYF
v_gene: TRBV4-3
j_gene: TRBJ2-7
d_gene: TRBD2
abundance: few

CDR3nt: TGTGCCAGCAGCTTAGCTAGGGTCGCGTTCTTC
CDR3aa: CASSLARVAFF
v_gene: TRBV7-2
j_gene: TRBJ2-1
d_gene: NA
abundance: once

CDR3nt: TGTGCCAGCAGCTTAATGGAGGGCCTCGAGCAGTACTTC
CDR3aa: CASSLMEGLEQYF
v_gene: TRBV7-2
j_gene: TRBJ2-7
d_gene: NA
abundance: NA

CDR3nt: TGTGCCAGCAGCTCTCCTAGCACGGATGAGCAGTTCTTC
CDR3aa: CASSSPSTDEQFF
v_gene: TRBV28
j_gene: TRBJ2-1
d_gene: NA
abundance: NA

CDR3nt: TGTGCCAGCAGCTCCCGGCGGCTAGCGGGGGGAGGTCGGAATGAGCAGTTCTTC
CDR3aa: CASSSRRLAGGGRNEQFF
v_gene: TRBV11-2
j_gene: TRBJ2-1
d_gene: TRBD2
abundance: NA

CDR3nt: TGTGCCAGTCGTCCCTACCGGCAAGGGGGTATGGGCTACACCTTC
CDR3aa: CASRPYRQGGMGYTF
v_gene: TRBV19
j_gene: TRBJ1-2
d_gene: NA
abundance: few

CDR3nt: TGCGCCAGCTCCCGGGACGTGACGAATTCACCCCTCCACTTT
CDR3aa: CASSRDVTNSPLHF
v_gene: TRBV4-3
j_gene: TRBJ1-6
d_gene: NA
abundance: NA

CDR3nt: TGTGCCAGCAGTATAAGAGCGTCCCAGTACTTC
CDR3aa: CASSIRASQYF
v_gene: TRBV27
j_gene: TRBJ2-5
d_gene: NA
abundance: NA

CDR3nt: TGCAGTGCTAAAAGGGACTTGGGGCAGTACTTC
CDR3aa: CSAKRDLGQYF
v_gene: TRBV20-1
j_gene: TRBJ2-7
d_gene: NA
abundance: NA

CDR3nt: TGCGCCAGCAGTGAGTCAGCTAGCGGGAACCTTAAGGCCAAAAACATTCAGTACTTC
CDR3aa: CASSESASGNLKAKNIQYF
v_gene: TRBV10-1
j_gene: TRBJ2-4
d_gene: TRBD2
abundance: NA